One sample yielded the 31 T cell receptor beta chains listed below, sequenced in a study of monozygotic twins with inflammatory bowel disease. TCRdb re-called the 5' RACE reads, yielding one record per CDR3 amino acid sequence without DNA. The sample holds more than 300,000 distinct CDR3 sequences. The sequenced material came from blood. These receptors came from a human donor with ulcerative colitis or Crohn's disease, or a healthy co-twin of an affected twin (not recorded which).

The chain combines TRBV3-1 with TRBJ2-7; the TRBD1 assignment by TCRdb is unverifiable without DNA. Looked up from germline, CDR1 is LGHDT and CDR2 is YNNKEL (reference sequence). The CDR3 spans 16 residues. The CDR3 loop reads CASSNLGQVVTYEQYF.

The chain's CDR3 is CASSLASDTREKLFF. The chain recombines TRBV5-1 with TRBJ1-4; TCRdb names TRBD1, which stays unverified in the absence of DNA. The CDR3 runs 15 residues. The germline V gene encodes CDR1 SGHRS and CDR2 YFSETQ.

V and J are TRBV20-1 and TRBJ2-1. CDR1 DFQATT and CDR2 SNEGSKA come from the germline V gene (reference sequence). The CDR3 runs 15 residues. The CDR3 here is CSSDGVLGSYNEQFF.

This chain links TRBV14 with TRBJ1-6. Germline lookup yields CDR1 SGHDN and CDR2 FVKESK. This CDR3 comprises 13 residues. CDR3 amino acids: CASSQELYSPLHF. Full variable domain (missing parts from reference TRBV14 and TRBJ1-6): EAGVTQFPSHSVIEKGQTVTLRCDPISGHDNLYWYRRVMGKEIKFLLHFVKESKQDESGMPNNRFLAERTGGTYSTLKVQPAELEDSGVYFCASSQELYSPLHFGNGTRLTVT.

The CDR3 region is CASSRTGGTEAFF. This chain uses TRBV5-1 with TRBJ1-1; the TRBD1 assignment by TCRdb is unverifiable without DNA. This CDR3 is 13 amino acids long. The germline V gene has CDR1 SGHRS and CDR2 YFSETQ. Using reference TRBV5-1 and TRBJ1-1 for the parts outside the CDR3, the full variable domain is KAGVTQTPRYLIKTRGQQVTLSCSPISGHRSVSWYQQTPGQGLQFLFEYFSETQRNKGNFPGRFSGRQFSNSRSEMNVSTLELGDSALYLCASSRTGGTEAFFGQGTRLTVV.

The CDR3 spells CASSITHAAQVMAGELFF. This chain connects TRBV19 to TRBJ2-2; TCRdb names TRBD1, which stays unverified in the absence of DNA. This CDR3 is built from 18 residues. Germline loops: CDR1 LNHDA, CDR2 SQIVND (reference sequence).

The CDR3: CASSSMDRLSSYEQYF. The chain uses TRBV5-1 and TRBJ2-7; no DNA is available, so the TRBD1 call from TCRdb remains unchecked. The CDR3 has 16 residues. Per germline, CDR1 SGHRS and CDR2 YFSETQ.

This chain joins TRBV5-1 and TRBJ1-1; as DNA is missing, the TRBD1 call by TCRdb cannot be tested. Germline-derived CDR1 and CDR2 are SGHRS and YFSETQ. The CDR3 contains 15 residues. This chain's CDR3 is CASSFPDRYGTEAFF.

The gene calls are TRBV11-1 and TRBJ2-1; TCRdb's D gene call, TRBD1, goes unchecked for lack of DNA. Looked up from germline, CDR1 is SGHAT and CDR2 is FQDESV (reference sequence). The CDR3 is 17 amino acids. The chain's CDR3 is CASSPARQGSSYNEQFF.

V gene TRBV11-1 combines with J gene TRBJ2-7; absent DNA, TCRdb's TRBD1 call cannot be checked. Germline assignment: CDR1 SGHAT and CDR2 FQDESV (reference sequence). The CDR3 spans 14 residues. CDR3 sequence reads: CASSLRSDREEQYF.

The rearrangement joins TRBV5-1 to TRBJ2-5; TCRdb picks TRBD1, but there is no DNA to check that call. The CDR3 spans 16 residues. From germline, CDR1 is SGHRS and CDR2 YFSETQ. CDR3 region: CASSFSYDSYQETQYF.

V usage is TRBV7-2 and J usage is TRBJ2-3; TCRdb returns TRBD1, unconfirmable since there is no DNA. Germline lookup yields CDR1 SGHTA and CDR2 FQGNSA. The CDR3 is 14 residues long. CDR3 sequence: CASSFQTGADTQYF.

This CDR3 reads CASSQMKQGLGYEQYF. The rearrangement joins TRBV3-1 to TRBJ2-7; the D call from TCRdb, TRBD1, cannot be confirmed without DNA. Germline V CDR1 and CDR2: LGHDT, YNNKEL (reference sequence). The CDR3 is 16 amino acids.

This chain links TRBV6-1 with TRBJ1-4; no DNA is available, so the TRBD1 call from TCRdb remains unchecked. The CDR3 spans 15 residues. Germline CDR1 and CDR2: MNHNS and SASEGT. Here the CDR3 reads CASSRRTGQNEKLFF.

The chain employs TRBV28 and TRBJ2-2; there is no DNA to check the TCRdb D call of TRBD1. Germline CDR1 reads MDHEN; CDR2 reads SYDVKM. The CDR3 has 17 amino acids. CDR3 region: CASSPGGRVANTGELFF.

V is TRBV5-1 and J is TRBJ2-7; lacking DNA, the TRBD1 call made by TCRdb goes unchecked. The CDR3 length is 15 residues. Germline V lookup: CDR1 SGHRS, CDR2 YFSETQ. The CDR3 spells CASSLKTGADYEQYF.

This sequence joins TRBV7-7 and TRBJ1-2; TCRdb names TRBD1, which stays unverified in the absence of DNA. CDR1 is SSHAT and CDR2 is FNYEAQ in the germline V gene (reference sequence). The length of the CDR3 is 15 residues. CDR3 sequence: CASSLPDRRLYGYTF.

The chain is built from TRBV6-2 or TRBV6-3 and TRBJ2-2; the TCRdb call, TRBD1, lacks DNA for checking. CDR3 length: 17 amino acids. Germline assignment: CDR1 MNHEY and CDR2 SVGEGT. This CDR3 is CASSWYLGQVDTGELFF.

CDR3 in amino acids: CSVDAETLTELNTEAFF. This chain uses TRBV29-1 with TRBJ1-1. The length of the CDR3 is 17 residues. CDR1 is SQVTM, CDR2 ANQGSEA, per germline. Full variable domain (outside the CDR3, taken from reference TRBV29-1 and TRBJ1-1): SAVISQKPSRDICQRGTSLTIQCQVDSQVTMMFWYRQQPGQSLTLIATANQGSEATYESGFVIDKFPISRPNLTFSTLTVSNMSPEDSSIYLCSVDAETLTELNTEAFFGQGTRLTVV.

The chain carries TRBV10-2 and TRBJ1-5. This CDR3 is 15 amino acids long. The germline V gene has CDR1 WSHSY and CDR2 SAAADI. CDR3 residues: CASSEEGLSRQPQHF.

The CDR3 sequence: CASSKPGTGAQGDTEAFF. This chain connects TRBV6-2 or TRBV6-3 to TRBJ1-1; TCRdb names TRBD1, which stays unverified in the absence of DNA. Looked up from germline, CDR1 is MNHEY and CDR2 is SVGEGT. This CDR3 is 18 amino acids long.

This chain uses TRBV20-1 with TRBJ2-4; absent DNA, TCRdb's TRBD1 call cannot be checked. The CDR3 runs 16 residues. Germline CDR1 DFQATT, CDR2 SNEGSKA (reference sequence). This chain's CDR3 is CSARGWQGWAKNIQYF.

CDR3 protein: CASSTTGASGEKLFF. The chain couples TRBV5-6 to TRBJ1-4; TCRdb's D call of TRBD1 is untestable without DNA. The CDR3 covers 15 residues. Germline CDR1 is SGHDT and CDR2 is YYEEEE.

V and J are TRBV6-1 and TRBJ1-1. This CDR3 has 15 amino acids. Germline V gene data show CDR1 as MNHNS and CDR2 as SASEGT. Here the CDR3 reads CASAQQSSMNTEAFF.

J is TRBJ2-3 and V is TRBV10-3; TCRdb's D gene call, TRBD1, goes unchecked for lack of DNA. The CDR3 runs to 16 residues. Germline V gene data show CDR1 as ENHRY and CDR2 as SYGVKD. This chain's CDR3 is CAISVAAGHSTDTQYF.

V is TRBV6-4 and J is TRBJ2-1. CDR1 and CDR2 from the germline V gene are MRHNA and SNTAGT. The CDR3 length is 13 residues. CDR3 loop: CASSDVGAEKQFF.

V is TRBV30 and J is TRBJ1-2. The germline gives CDR1 GTSNPN, CDR2 SVGIG (reference sequence). CDR3 size: 15 residues. The CDR3 loop is CAWSVLFEANYGYTF.

This chain connects TRBV21-1 to TRBJ2-7; there is no DNA to check the TCRdb D call of TRBD2. TRBV21-1 is labeled a pseudogene. The CDR3 loop spans 16 amino acids. The CDR3 is CASSKGRTHPFCEQYF.

The rearrangement links TRBV5-1 to TRBJ2-1; TCRdb returns TRBD1, unconfirmable since there is no DNA. The CDR3 is made up of 15 amino acids. Per the germline V gene, CDR1 is SGHRS and CDR2 is YFSETQ. CDR3 region: CASSLVLQGKNEQFF.

The rearrangement joins TRBV18 to TRBJ2-7; the TCRdb D gene call, TRBD1, has no DNA to confirm it. Germline V gene data show CDR1 as KGHSH and CDR2 as LQKENI. This CDR3 comprises 15 residues. CDR3 residues: CASSPPSGTGYEQYF.

The chain recombines TRBV4-2 with TRBJ1-5; TCRdb names TRBD1, which stays unverified in the absence of DNA. The CDR3 covers 15 residues. Germline V CDR1 and CDR2: LGHNA, YNFKEQ. The chain's CDR3 is CASSQGSQGDQPQHF.